The clone carrying this T cell receptor (beta chain) was seen repeatedly, ten times or more. Antigen: not known. The entry originates in a study of neurological immune-mediated disorders. Whole-study context: Relapsing-remitting patients made up about 90% of the roughly 34 multiple sclerosis patients, and secondary progressive patients made up 3. Study conclusions and caveats: CDR3 amino acid sequences found in expanded clones were never shared across subjects, suggesting private repertoires in all groups.

In TCRdb, the 5' RACE reads were re-called with MiXCR into one record per CDR3 protein. Counted here are 80,000 to 100,000 distinct CDR3 sequences, roughly 3.3% occurring once; the ten biggest clones make up 2.5% to 3%. The sequence came from a woman aged 45 to 65 with multiple sclerosis. What was sequenced was PBMCs.

The CDR3, as DNA: TGCAGTGCTAGTAAGGACAGGGGGCCAGATACGCAGTATTTT. Protein: CSASKDRGPDTQYF. The J gene is TRBJ2-3, the V gene TRBV20-1; 11 nucleotides match TRBD1. CDR1 is DFQATT and CDR2 is SNEGSKA in the germline V gene (reference sequence). The CDR3 consists of 14 residues. Losses at the gene ends were 3 bases for V and 4 bases for J; bases not matched to a gene: 3.